This is a list of T cell receptor beta chains from one sample in a study of shared clonotypes between healthy human individuals. Clones were sequenced by immunoSEQ multiplex PCR, and TCRdb holds only the in-frame ones, with some missing. The data contain about 710,000 clones, 73% of them singletons. Sequenced sample: memory CD4+ T cells sorted from blood. These receptors were taken from a woman aged 25-40 years in good health. The CDR3 runs from the conserved cysteine through the conserved F or W. A D gene is named only where the DNA matches it firmly. Clone size is stated in some rows and not others, as once, few, many or a class when expanded.

j_call: TRBJ2-2
v_call: TRBV5-1
d_call: TRBD2
clone_size: few
cdr3_aa: CASRAGLGFGTGELFF
cdr3_nt: TGCGCCAGCAGGGCGGGACTAGGTTTTGGCACCGGGGAGCTGTTTTTT

j_call: TRBJ1-5
v_call: TRBV6-1
d_call: TRBD1
clone_size: -
cdr3_aa: CASQTGNSNQPQHF
cdr3_nt: TGTGCCAGCCAGACAGGGAATAGCAATCAGCCCCAGCATTTT

j_call: TRBJ1-1
v_call: TRBV10-3
d_call: -
clone_size: -
cdr3_aa: CAISDRALATEAFF
cdr3_nt: TGTGCCATCAGTGACAGGGCCCTTGCCACTGAAGCTTTCTTT

j_call: TRBJ2-1
v_call: TRBV19
d_call: -
clone_size: few
cdr3_aa: CASSIGDWSSYNEQFF
cdr3_nt: TGTGCCAGTAGTATAGGGGACTGGAGCTCCTACAATGAGCAGTTCTTC

j_call: TRBJ1-2
v_call: TRBV28
d_call: -
clone_size: -
cdr3_aa: CASSRTTHYGYTF
cdr3_nt: TGTGCCAGCAGTCGGACAACCCACTATGGCTACACCTTC

j_call: TRBJ2-4
v_call: TRBV18
d_call: TRBD2
clone_size: -
cdr3_aa: CASSPQRDAKNIQYF
cdr3_nt: TGTGCCAGCTCACCACAGCGGGATGCCAAAAACATTCAGTACTTC

j_call: TRBJ2-4
v_call: TRBV6-1
d_call: TRBD1
clone_size: -
cdr3_aa: CASSERTGGKNIQYF
cdr3_nt: TGTGCCAGCAGTGAGAGGACAGGGGGCAAAAACATTCAGTACTTC

j_call: TRBJ2-7
v_call: TRBV28
d_call: -
clone_size: -
cdr3_aa: CATLRGHWDEQYF
cdr3_nt: TGTGCCACTTTACGTGGCCACTGGGACGAGCAGTACTTC

j_call: TRBJ1-1
v_call: TRBV2
d_call: -
clone_size: -
cdr3_aa: CASNSEGITEAFF
cdr3_nt: TGTGCCAGCAATTCGGAAGGAATCACTGAAGCTTTCTTT

j_call: TRBJ2-1
v_call: TRBV4-1
d_call: -
clone_size: -
cdr3_aa: CASSQDLGRSKAYNEQFF
cdr3_nt: TGCGCCAGCAGCCAAGATCTAGGGCGGAGCAAGGCCTACAATGAGCAGTTCTTC

j_call: TRBJ2-2
v_call: TRBV7-9
d_call: TRBD2
clone_size: -
cdr3_aa: CASSFQGGTGELFF
cdr3_nt: TGTGCCAGCAGCTTCCAGGGAGGGACCGGGGAGCTGTTTTTT

j_call: TRBJ1-1
v_call: TRBV7-9
d_call: -
clone_size: -
cdr3_aa: CASRVGGPTEAFF
cdr3_nt: TGTGCCAGCAGGGTGGGGGGTCCCACTGAAGCTTTCTTT

j_call: TRBJ2-7
v_call: TRBV7-9
d_call: -
clone_size: once
cdr3_aa: CASSVWGNEQYF
cdr3_nt: TGTGCCAGCAGCGTATGGGGTAACGAGCAGTACTTC

j_call: TRBJ2-7
v_call: TRBV6-5
d_call: TRBD1
clone_size: few
cdr3_aa: CASSYSPPGGSYEQYF
cdr3_nt: TGTGCCAGCAGTTACTCACCCCCAGGGGGTTCCTACGAGCAGTACTTC

j_call: TRBJ1-1
v_call: TRBV6-1
d_call: -
clone_size: few
cdr3_aa: CASSEGQWNTEAFF
cdr3_nt: TGTGCCAGCAGTGAAGGGCAGTGGAACACTGAAGCTTTCTTT

j_call: TRBJ2-2
v_call: TRBV7-8
d_call: TRBD2
clone_size: -
cdr3_aa: CASSSVAGSSTGELFF
cdr3_nt: TGTGCCAGCAGCTCAGTAGCGGGATCTAGCACCGGGGAGCTGTTTTTT

j_call: TRBJ1-1
v_call: TRBV11-2
d_call: -
clone_size: -
cdr3_aa: CASKPGLGTEAFF
cdr3_nt: TGTGCCAGCAAGCCGGGTCTCGGCACTGAAGCTTTCTTT

j_call: TRBJ2-1
v_call: TRBV11-2
d_call: TRBD1
clone_size: -
cdr3_aa: CASSWRRQGERNNEQFF
cdr3_nt: TGTGCCAGCAGCTGGCGGCGACAGGGCGAAAGAAACAATGAGCAGTTCTTC

j_call: TRBJ2-4
v_call: TRBV7-2
d_call: TRBD2
clone_size: -
cdr3_aa: CASSSGLAGAIQYF
cdr3_nt: TGTGCCAGCAGCTCCGGACTAGCGGGGGCAATTCAGTACTTC

j_call: TRBJ2-7
v_call: TRBV28
d_call: -
clone_size: many
cdr3_aa: CASSFKYEQYF
cdr3_nt: TGTGCCAGCAGTTTTAAATACGAGCAGTACTTC

j_call: TRBJ1-5
v_call: TRBV6-6
d_call: TRBD1
clone_size: -
cdr3_aa: CASSYSTGGRPQHF
cdr3_nt: TGTGCCAGCAGTTACTCGACAGGGGGAAGGCCCCAGCATTTT

j_call: TRBJ2-7
v_call: TRBV4-1
d_call: TRBD1
clone_size: -
cdr3_aa: CASSQDKGAISYEQYF
cdr3_nt: TGCGCCAGCAGCCAAGATAAGGGGGCTATATCCTACGAGCAGTACTTC

j_call: TRBJ1-2
v_call: TRBV5-6
d_call: -
clone_size: -
cdr3_aa: CASSLDSYGYTF
cdr3_nt: TGTGCCAGCAGCTTGGACAGCTATGGCTACACCTTC

j_call: TRBJ2-5
v_call: TRBV28
d_call: TRBD1
clone_size: -
cdr3_aa: CASSYRGLGRNRETQYF
cdr3_nt: TGTGCCAGCAGTTATAGGGGGCTGGGGCGTAATCGGGAGACCCAGTACTTC

j_call: TRBJ1-2
v_call: TRBV28
d_call: -
clone_size: -
cdr3_aa: CASMNYYYGYTF
cdr3_nt: TGTGCCAGCATGAACTATTACTATGGCTACACCTTC

j_call: TRBJ2-7
v_call: TRBV4-1
d_call: TRBD1
clone_size: -
cdr3_aa: CASSQEKRQGYEQYF
cdr3_nt: TGCGCCAGCAGCCAAGAGAAGCGACAGGGTTACGAGCAGTACTTC

j_call: TRBJ2-2
v_call: TRBV29-1
d_call: -
clone_size: -
cdr3_aa: CSVGLGGVNTGELFF
cdr3_nt: TGCAGCGTTGGTTTGGGCGGAGTTAACACCGGGGAGCTGTTTTTT

j_call: TRBJ2-7
v_call: TRBV28
d_call: -
clone_size: many
cdr3_aa: CASSQNILGQRHYEQYF
cdr3_nt: TGTGCCAGCAGTCAAAATATACTAGGACAGAGACACTACGAGCAGTACTTC

j_call: TRBJ2-7
v_call: TRBV5-6
d_call: -
clone_size: -
cdr3_aa: CASSLLREQYF
cdr3_nt: TGTGCCAGCAGCTTGTTGAGGGAGCAGTACTTC

j_call: TRBJ2-5
v_call: TRBV5-1
d_call: -
clone_size: -
cdr3_aa: CASSSAWGRETQYF
cdr3_nt: TGCGCCAGCAGCTCGGCCTGGGGGCGAGAGACCCAGTACTTC

j_call: TRBJ2-6
v_call: TRBV5-1
d_call: -
clone_size: few
cdr3_aa: CASSLSPSSGANVLTF
cdr3_nt: TGCGCCAGCAGCTTGAGTCCCTCGAGCGGGGCCAACGTCCTGACTTTC

j_call: TRBJ2-3
v_call: TRBV5-4
d_call: -
clone_size: few
cdr3_aa: CASSQKTPEWGTDTQYF
cdr3_nt: TGTGCCAGCAGCCAAAAGACGCCGGAGTGGGGAACAGATACGCAGTATTTT

j_call: TRBJ1-1
v_call: TRBV2
d_call: TRBD1
clone_size: -
cdr3_aa: CASRGTGGDTEAFF
cdr3_nt: TGTGCCAGCAGAGGGACAGGGGGGGACACTGAAGCTTTCTTT

j_call: TRBJ1-5
v_call: TRBV5-1
d_call: -
clone_size: -
cdr3_aa: CASSEGSNQPQHF
cdr3_nt: TGCGCCAGCAGCGAAGGTTCCAATCAGCCCCAGCATTTT

j_call: TRBJ2-5
v_call: TRBV30
d_call: TRBD1
clone_size: -
cdr3_aa: CAWSVGTDQETQYF
cdr3_nt: TGTGCCTGGAGTGTAGGGACAGACCAAGAGACCCAGTACTTC

j_call: TRBJ1-1
v_call: TRBV2
d_call: -
clone_size: -
cdr3_aa: CASSEALRGAEAFF
cdr3_nt: TGTGCCAGCAGTGAAGCGCTTCGGGGGGCTGAAGCTTTCTTT

j_call: TRBJ2-2
v_call: TRBV5-5
d_call: -
clone_size: -
cdr3_aa: CASSFHRGGELFF
cdr3_nt: TGTGCCAGCAGCTTTCATCGGGGCGGGGAGCTGTTTTTT

j_call: TRBJ1-5
v_call: TRBV28
d_call: -
clone_size: -
cdr3_aa: CASSLGQLRQPQHF
cdr3_nt: TGTGCCAGCAGTTTAGGTCAGCTAAGGCAGCCCCAGCATTTT

j_call: TRBJ1-1
v_call: TRBV10-3
d_call: -
clone_size: -
cdr3_aa: CAISMGTVNTEAFF
cdr3_nt: TGTGCCATCAGCATGGGGACGGTGAACACTGAAGCTTTCTTT

j_call: TRBJ2-7
v_call: TRBV9
d_call: TRBD1
clone_size: -
cdr3_aa: CASSADPQGAGEQYF
cdr3_nt: TGTGCCAGCAGCGCCGACCCTCAGGGGGCCGGCGAGCAGTACTTC

j_call: TRBJ2-7
v_call: TRBV19
d_call: -
clone_size: -
cdr3_aa: CASSIQGMMTYEQYF
cdr3_nt: TGTGCCAGTAGTATACAGGGGATGATGACCTACGAGCAGTACTTC

j_call: TRBJ1-1
v_call: TRBV18
d_call: -
clone_size: -
cdr3_aa: CASAPGQGREAFF
cdr3_nt: TGTGCCAGCGCCCCGGGGCAGGGCCGTGAAGCTTTCTTT

j_call: TRBJ1-3
v_call: TRBV7-2
d_call: -
clone_size: -
cdr3_aa: CASSHGSSGNTIYF
cdr3_nt: TGTGCCAGCAGCCACGGTAGCTCTGGAAACACCATATATTTT

j_call: TRBJ2-4
v_call: TRBV27
d_call: TRBD2
clone_size: -
cdr3_aa: CASSLKGLAGERNIQYF
cdr3_nt: TGTGCCAGCAGTTTAAAAGGACTAGCGGGAGAGCGAAACATTCAGTACTTC

j_call: TRBJ2-3
v_call: TRBV7-9
d_call: -
clone_size: -
cdr3_aa: CASNRWKGSTSTDTQYF
cdr3_nt: TGTGCCAGCAACCGTTGGAAGGGGTCCACGAGCACAGATACGCAGTATTTT

j_call: TRBJ2-7
v_call: TRBV7-9
d_call: -
clone_size: -
cdr3_aa: CASSPRGYRSGAYEQYF
cdr3_nt: TGTGCCAGCAGCCCTCGGGGTTACCGCTCCGGGGCCTACGAGCAGTACTTC